This T cell receptor beta chain was profiled in a study of blood T cell repertoires in COVID-19. Study-level information: Acute and convalescent COVID-19 samples came from the United States, Italy and Spain. Nucleic acid was either cDNA or gDNA, and it came from T cells, B-cell-depleted T cells, or PBMCs.

CDR3 length: 14 amino acids. The V end was cut by 2 bases, the J end by 7 bases, with 16 bases between. From germline, CDR1 is SGHRS and CDR2 YFSETQ. The assay was immunoSEQ multiplex PCR, and TCRdb's table has in-frame clones only and misses some. This sample has under 350,000 clones; roughly 85% occur once, and the top ten carry about an eighth. The TCR comes from a human donor in a cohort sampled during active COVID-19. The sequenced material came from peripheral blood. The gene calls are TRBV5-1 and TRBJ2-7; D possibly corresponds to TRBD2 (5 bases). The CDR3 bases are TGCGCCAGCAGCTTTGACTACCCCCCTGAGGAGCAGTACTTC. Translation: CASSFDYPPEEQYF.